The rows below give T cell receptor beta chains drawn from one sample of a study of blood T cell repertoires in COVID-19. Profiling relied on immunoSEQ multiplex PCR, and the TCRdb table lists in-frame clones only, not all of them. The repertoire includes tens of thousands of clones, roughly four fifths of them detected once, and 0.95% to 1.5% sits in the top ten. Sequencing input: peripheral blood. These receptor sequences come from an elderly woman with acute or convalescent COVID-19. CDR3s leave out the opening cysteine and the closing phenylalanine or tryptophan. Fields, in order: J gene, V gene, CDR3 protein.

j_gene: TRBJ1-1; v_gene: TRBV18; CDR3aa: ASSPGNARGTNTEAF
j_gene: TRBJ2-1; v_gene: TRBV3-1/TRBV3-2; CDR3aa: ASDPGGGYNEQF
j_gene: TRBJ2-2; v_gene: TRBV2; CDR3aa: ASGPGTRGMTGELF
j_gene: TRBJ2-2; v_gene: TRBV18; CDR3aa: ASSPQQGSINRPGELF
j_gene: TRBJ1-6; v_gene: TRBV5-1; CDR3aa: ASSVDSPLGNSPLH
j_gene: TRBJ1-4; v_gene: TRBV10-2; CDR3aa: ASSETGTGGEKLF
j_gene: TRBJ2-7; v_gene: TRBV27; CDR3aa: ASSPAFDRGSLYEQY
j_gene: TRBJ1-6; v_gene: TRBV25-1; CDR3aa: ASRETSRENSPLH
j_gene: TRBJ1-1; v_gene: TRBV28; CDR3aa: ASRPGQGKAF
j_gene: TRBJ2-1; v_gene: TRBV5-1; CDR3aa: ASSLQSSYNEQF
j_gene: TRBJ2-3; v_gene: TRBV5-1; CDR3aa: ASSFSPSGAANTPTDTQY
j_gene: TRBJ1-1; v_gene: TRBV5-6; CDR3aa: ASSLVGGQVNTEAF
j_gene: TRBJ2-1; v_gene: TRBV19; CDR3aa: ASSIDSRTSGRRHEQF
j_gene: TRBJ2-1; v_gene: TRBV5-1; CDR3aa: ASSLLVSGTVFYNEQF
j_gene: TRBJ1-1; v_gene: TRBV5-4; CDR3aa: ASSSPTDTEAF
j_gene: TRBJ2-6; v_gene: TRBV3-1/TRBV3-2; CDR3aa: ASSQSNRVGGANVLT
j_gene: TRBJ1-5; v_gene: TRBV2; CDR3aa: ASSETRGQRH
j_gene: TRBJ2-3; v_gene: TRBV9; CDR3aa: ASSADRIYTDTQY
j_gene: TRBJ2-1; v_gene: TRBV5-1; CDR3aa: ASSLGFGRNEQF
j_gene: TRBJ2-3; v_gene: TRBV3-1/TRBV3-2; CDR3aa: ASSQMAGGTDTQY
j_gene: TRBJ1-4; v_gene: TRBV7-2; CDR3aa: ASSFSGTHEKLF
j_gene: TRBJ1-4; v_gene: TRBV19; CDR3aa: ASWGGYLREKLF
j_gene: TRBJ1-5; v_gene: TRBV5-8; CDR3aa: ASSFTEGGGNQPQH
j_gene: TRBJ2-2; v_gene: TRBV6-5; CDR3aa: ASRGDRGRTGELF
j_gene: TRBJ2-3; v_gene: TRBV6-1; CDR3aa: ASSEDWATQGDTQY
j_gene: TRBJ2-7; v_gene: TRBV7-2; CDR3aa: ASSARAIGQNYYEQY
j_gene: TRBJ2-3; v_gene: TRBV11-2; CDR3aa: ASSLRQGSTDTQY
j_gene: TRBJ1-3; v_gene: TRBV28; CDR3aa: ASSYGTGGNTIY
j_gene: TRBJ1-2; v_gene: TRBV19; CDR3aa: ASSTSLGGPHGYT
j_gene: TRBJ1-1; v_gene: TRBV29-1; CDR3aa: SVETISQGRAF
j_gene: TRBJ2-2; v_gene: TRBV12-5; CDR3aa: ASGLERGGIPGELF
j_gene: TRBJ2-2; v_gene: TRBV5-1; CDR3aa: ASSSASGRTNTGELF
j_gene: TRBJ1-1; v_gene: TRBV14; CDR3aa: ASSQNHIGTEAF
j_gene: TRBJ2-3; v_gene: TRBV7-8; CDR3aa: ASSSGQLFSDTQY
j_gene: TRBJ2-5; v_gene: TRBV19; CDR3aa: ASSTRAGGPSETQY
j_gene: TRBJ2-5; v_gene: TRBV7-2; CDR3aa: ASSLSRGSETQY